Given below is one T cell receptor beta chain in context. Primers for the PCR totalled 60 Vbeta and 13 Jbeta. The table came from immunoSEQ multiplex PCR; TCRdb's copy has only in-frame clones and leaves some out. The sample has approximately 100,000 clones, 74% seen once. The record originates from a study of cytomegalovirus exposure and HLA in healthy donors. Study details: Counted in an early data release were about 85 million unique TCRs from HLA-typed donors.

Germline V gives CDR1 KGHSH, CDR2 LQKENI. The CDR3 is made up of 15 amino acids. Deletions cut 0 bases from V and 5 bases from J, with 11 bases between. This chain joins TRBV18 and TRBJ2-1; possible D gene TRBD2, 6 bases. Sequencing was carried out using PBMCs. This TCR came from a man in his fifties or sixties in good health and CMV-seropositive. The chain's CDR3 is CASSPPASANNEQFF. The CDR3 nucleotides are TGTGCCAGCTCACCACCGGCTAGCGCTAACAATGAGCAGTTCTTC. Combining the CDR3 with reference TRBV18 and TRBJ2-1 gives the whole variable domain NAGVMQNPRHLVRRRGQEARLRCSPMKGHSHVYWYRQLPEEGLKFMVYLQKENIIDESGMPKERFSAEFPKEGPSILRIQQVVRGDSAAYFCASSPPASANNEQFFGPGTRLTVL.